The next 6 T cell receptor beta chains were all read from a single sample in a study of radiotherapy plus CTLA-4 blockade in lung cancer (dated by TCRdb to between 2017 and 2018). The library was obtained by the immunoSEQ multiplex PCR assay. TCRdb limited this immuneACCESS table to in-frame rearrangements with V and J called. A share of clones is missing; checked studies link under half to unresolved V genes, and the rest is unexplained. Counted in this sample were around 45,000 clones; approximately 76% of them appeared once. The ten largest clonotypes hold more than 9.5% of the sample. The sequencing here drew on peripheral blood, taken from a patient treated with radiotherapy plus ipilimumab. Receptors originate from a human donor with non-small cell lung cancer who had stable disease on radiotherapy plus ipilimumab.

This sequence joins TRBV5-6 and TRBJ1-5; D is perhaps TRBD1 (6 bases). V lost 1 base to trimming and J lost 5 bases, with 13 bases between them. Germline CDR1 is SGHDT and CDR2 is YYEEEE. The CDR3 is 15 amino acids. The CDR3 sequence is CASSLFDRRDQPQHF. The CDR3, as DNA: TGTGCCAGCAGCTTGTTCGACAGGCGAGATCAGCCCCAGCATTTT.

In this sample, this clone turned up a few times. The V and J genes are TRBV29-1 and TRBJ2-7, with D unclear. Trimming pared 5 bases from V and 6 bases from J, leaving 26 bases between. Germline CDR1 SQVTM, CDR2 ANQGSEA. The CDR3 totals 16 residues. The DNA for the CDR3 is TGCAGCGTTTACTCTGAACCCTCTCTGGGTCCCTTCGAGCAGTACTTC. Protein product: CSVYSEPSLGPFEQYF.

This clone has a single count. The chain recombines TRBV2 with TRBJ2-5; D may be TRBD2 (5 bases). The CDR3 has 14 amino acids. Germline CDR1 and CDR2: SNHLY and FYNNEI. V lost 8 bases and J lost 3, with 16 bases in between. CDR3 bases: TGTGCCAGCTCCTTATGGGAGTTGAAAGAGACCCAGTACTTC. It translates to CASSLWELKETQYF.

The chain combines TRBV10-2 with TRBJ1-5; D gene ambiguous. The length of the CDR3 is 12 residues. V was shortened by 4 bases and J by 4 bases, with 5 bases between the two germline ends. The germline V gene has CDR1 WSHSY and CDR2 SAAADI. The CDR3 sequence is CASSAGNQPQHF. CDR3 in DNA: TGCGCCAGCAGTGCGGGGAATCAGCCCCAGCATTTT.

The chain links TRBV11-2 to TRBJ1-6; D is unclear. V gave up 1 base and J gave up 9 bases, with 4 bases separating them. The CDR3 sequence is 12 residues long. The germline V gene encodes CDR1 SGHAT and CDR2 FQNNGV. This chain's CDR3 is CASSLVASPLHF. In DNA form, the CDR3 reads TGTGCCAGCAGCTTAGTTGCTTCACCCCTCCACTTT.

This clone was detected a few times. As DNA, the CDR3 is TGTGCCTGGAGGGGCCGGACAGGGAGCTCTGGAAACACCATATATTTT. Protein: CAWRGRTGSSGNTIYF. This chain connects TRBV30 to TRBJ1-3; 8 bases are shared with TRBD1. Per germline, CDR1 GTSNPN and CDR2 SVGIG (reference sequence). CDR3 size: 16 residues. V was pared by 3 bases and J by 0 bases, with 7 bases of the junction left unmatched.